Listed below are T cell receptor beta chains from one sample, sequenced in a study of shared clonotypes between healthy human individuals. Assay used: immunoSEQ multiplex PCR; TCRdb lists only in-frame clones, some missing. The sample lists millions of clones; 85% to 95% were seen once. The sample was naive CD8+ T cells sorted from blood. These receptors originate from a man between 18 and 35 years old in good health. CDR3s include the opening cysteine and the closing phenylalanine or tryptophan. Fields, in order: clone size, J gene, V gene, D gene, CDR3 protein, CDR3 DNA. A D gene is named only where the DNA matches it firmly. Clone size, where shown, is once, few, many, or a class for clones that have expanded.

clone_size: NA
j_call: TRBJ2-7
v_call: TRBV2
d_call: NA
cdr3_aa: CASILTGGAPYEQYF
cdr3_nt: TGTGCCAGCATTCTAACCGGGGGCGCCCCCTACGAGCAGTACTTC

clone_size: NA
j_call: TRBJ2-7
v_call: TRBV5-5
d_call: NA
cdr3_aa: CASSLRAGVAYEQYF
cdr3_nt: TGTGCCAGCAGCTTGCGCGCAGGGGTAGCCTACGAGCAGTACTTC

clone_size: NA
j_call: TRBJ2-1
v_call: TRBV6-1
d_call: NA
cdr3_aa: CASSDLVDSSYNEQFF
cdr3_nt: TGTGCCAGCAGTGACCTTGTGGATAGCTCCTACAATGAGCAGTTCTTC

clone_size: NA
j_call: TRBJ1-2
v_call: TRBV4-2
d_call: TRBD1
cdr3_aa: CASSQDRQTGANYGYTF
cdr3_nt: TGTGCCAGCAGCCAAGATAGACAGACAGGGGCGAACTATGGCTACACCTTC

clone_size: NA
j_call: TRBJ1-1
v_call: TRBV13
d_call: TRBD1
cdr3_aa: CASSSNRGRETEAFF
cdr3_nt: TGTGCCAGCAGTTCTAACAGGGGGAGAGAGACTGAAGCTTTCTTT

clone_size: NA
j_call: TRBJ2-7
v_call: TRBV9
d_call: NA
cdr3_aa: CASSIDGVTGSYEQYF
cdr3_nt: TGTGCCAGCAGCATCGACGGAGTGACAGGATCCTACGAGCAGTACTTC

clone_size: NA
j_call: TRBJ2-1
v_call: TRBV29-1
d_call: TRBD2
cdr3_aa: CSVDSSGNEQFF
cdr3_nt: TGCAGCGTAGACTCTAGCGGCAATGAGCAGTTCTTC

clone_size: NA
j_call: TRBJ1-2
v_call: TRBV6-5
d_call: TRBD1
cdr3_aa: CASSLPGQGDYTF
cdr3_nt: TGTGCCAGCAGCCTACCGGGACAGGGCGACTACACCTTC

clone_size: few
j_call: TRBJ2-1
v_call: TRBV5-1
d_call: NA
cdr3_aa: CASSLNSDEQFF
cdr3_nt: TGCGCCAGCAGCTTGAATAGCGATGAGCAGTTCTTC

clone_size: few
j_call: TRBJ1-2
v_call: TRBV29-1
d_call: NA
cdr3_aa: CSVEEGSNYGYTF
cdr3_nt: TGCAGCGTTGAAGAGGGCAGTAACTATGGCTACACCTTC

clone_size: NA
j_call: TRBJ2-7
v_call: TRBV11-2
d_call: NA
cdr3_aa: CASSLGPSFSYEQYF
cdr3_nt: TGTGCCAGCAGCTTAGGGCCCAGCTTCTCCTACGAGCAGTACTTC

clone_size: NA
j_call: TRBJ1-6
v_call: TRBV11-2
d_call: NA
cdr3_aa: CASSLVGNTPLHF
cdr3_nt: TGTGCCAGCAGCTTAGTTGGGAATACACCCCTCCACTTT

clone_size: NA
j_call: TRBJ2-7
v_call: TRBV27
d_call: NA
cdr3_aa: CASSPSAGQSSYEQYF
cdr3_nt: TGTGCCAGCAGTCCCTCGGCAGGGCAGAGCTCCTACGAGCAGTACTTC

clone_size: few
j_call: TRBJ2-7
v_call: TRBV27
d_call: NA
cdr3_aa: CASSSGNGGEQYF
cdr3_nt: TGTGCCAGCAGTTCCGGCAACGGGGGCGAGCAGTACTTC

clone_size: NA
j_call: TRBJ2-7
v_call: TRBV5-1
d_call: NA
cdr3_aa: CASSPGVRYEQYF
cdr3_nt: TGCGCCAGCAGCCCTGGGGTAAGGTACGAGCAGTACTTC

clone_size: NA
j_call: TRBJ2-7
v_call: TRBV27
d_call: TRBD2
cdr3_aa: CASNYQGLAGSYEQYF
cdr3_nt: TGTGCCAGCAACTACCAAGGACTAGCGGGCTCCTACGAGCAGTACTTC

clone_size: NA
j_call: TRBJ2-1
v_call: TRBV10-3
d_call: NA
cdr3_aa: CAISEVGYNEQFF
cdr3_nt: TGTGCCATCAGTGAAGTAGGATACAATGAGCAGTTCTTC

clone_size: NA
j_call: TRBJ2-1
v_call: TRBV7-9
d_call: NA
cdr3_aa: CASSHLETGYNEQFF
cdr3_nt: TGTGCCAGCAGCCATCTTGAGACAGGTTACAATGAGCAGTTCTTC

clone_size: NA
j_call: TRBJ2-3
v_call: TRBV27
d_call: NA
cdr3_aa: CASSFLPPDTQYF
cdr3_nt: TGTGCCAGCAGTTTCCTCCCCCCAGATACGCAGTATTTT

clone_size: NA
j_call: TRBJ2-1
v_call: TRBV29-1
d_call: NA
cdr3_aa: CSVVDNEQFF
cdr3_nt: TGCAGCGTTGTGGACAATGAGCAGTTCTTC

clone_size: NA
j_call: TRBJ1-1
v_call: TRBV7-9
d_call: NA
cdr3_aa: CASSLGSGVRTEAFF
cdr3_nt: TGTGCCAGCAGCTTAGGGAGTGGGGTTAGGACTGAAGCTTTCTTT

clone_size: NA
j_call: TRBJ2-1
v_call: TRBV6-5
d_call: TRBD2
cdr3_aa: CASSYWASGRINEQFF
cdr3_nt: TGTGCCAGCAGTTACTGGGCTAGCGGGAGGATCAATGAGCAGTTCTTC

clone_size: NA
j_call: TRBJ2-3
v_call: TRBV19
d_call: NA
cdr3_aa: CASSNDLSDTQYF
cdr3_nt: TGTGCCAGTAGTAATGATCTCTCAGATACGCAGTATTTT

clone_size: NA
j_call: TRBJ2-1
v_call: TRBV4-2
d_call: NA
cdr3_aa: CASSQDLGERGYNEQFF
cdr3_nt: TGTGCCAGCAGCCAAGATCTTGGGGAGAGAGGATACAATGAGCAGTTCTTC

clone_size: NA
j_call: TRBJ2-7
v_call: TRBV5-1
d_call: TRBD1
cdr3_aa: CASSLGRRFDRATYEQYF
cdr3_nt: TGCGCCAGCAGCTTGGGACGCCGATTTGACAGGGCCACCTACGAGCAGTACTTC

clone_size: once
j_call: TRBJ1-1
v_call: TRBV5-1
d_call: TRBD1
cdr3_aa: CASSKTGGFTEAFF
cdr3_nt: TGCGCCAGCAGCAAGACAGGGGGCTTTACTGAAGCTTTCTTT

clone_size: NA
j_call: TRBJ1-2
v_call: TRBV4-1
d_call: NA
cdr3_aa: CASSPIWDSNYGYTF
cdr3_nt: TGCGCCAGCAGCCCTATCTGGGATTCTAACTATGGCTACACCTTC

clone_size: NA
j_call: TRBJ1-2
v_call: TRBV4-3
d_call: NA
cdr3_aa: CASSPIRLGEGGYTF
cdr3_nt: TGCGCCAGCAGCCCCATACGTCTGGGGGAAGGGGGCTACACCTTC

clone_size: NA
j_call: TRBJ1-2
v_call: TRBV6-1
d_call: NA
cdr3_aa: CASSENPYDYGYTF
cdr3_nt: TGTGCCAGCAGCGAAAATCCCTATGACTATGGCTACACCTTC

clone_size: NA
j_call: TRBJ2-5
v_call: TRBV6-5
d_call: NA
cdr3_aa: CASSYSPMGGQETQYF
cdr3_nt: TGTGCCAGCAGTTACTCACCAATGGGGGGCCAAGAGACCCAGTACTTC

clone_size: NA
j_call: TRBJ1-4
v_call: TRBV7-8
d_call: NA
cdr3_aa: CASSRTLDEKLFF
cdr3_nt: TGTGCCAGCAGCCGGACCCTCGACGAAAAACTGTTTTTT

clone_size: NA
j_call: TRBJ2-4
v_call: TRBV2
d_call: NA
cdr3_aa: CASSDAPLILAKNIQYF
cdr3_nt: TGTGCCAGCAGTGATGCCCCCCTCATATTAGCCAAAAACATTCAGTACTTC

clone_size: NA
j_call: TRBJ2-7
v_call: TRBV11-1
d_call: NA
cdr3_aa: CASSLAPGTYEQYF
cdr3_nt: TGTGCCAGCAGCTTAGCGCCAGGGACCTACGAGCAGTACTTC

clone_size: NA
j_call: TRBJ1-4
v_call: TRBV4-3
d_call: NA
cdr3_aa: CASSQSDQDNEKLFF
cdr3_nt: TGCGCCAGCAGCCAATCTGATCAGGATAATGAAAAACTGTTTTTT

clone_size: NA
j_call: TRBJ1-1
v_call: TRBV13
d_call: NA
cdr3_aa: CASSLRVTANTEAFF
cdr3_nt: TGTGCCAGCAGCCTTAGGGTCACAGCTAACACTGAAGCTTTCTTT

clone_size: NA
j_call: TRBJ2-2
v_call: TRBV7-2
d_call: NA
cdr3_aa: CASSPWAPPAGELFF
cdr3_nt: TGTGCCAGCAGCCCCTGGGCACCCCCGGCCGGGGAGCTGTTTTTT

clone_size: NA
j_call: TRBJ1-5
v_call: TRBV11-2
d_call: NA
cdr3_aa: CASSDQGQPQHF
cdr3_nt: TGTGCCAGCAGCGACCAGGGTCAGCCCCAGCATTTT

clone_size: NA
j_call: TRBJ1-2
v_call: TRBV29-1
d_call: NA
cdr3_aa: CSVEDAQGGYYGYTF
cdr3_nt: TGCAGCGTTGAAGATGCGCAGGGCGGGTACTATGGCTACACCTTC

clone_size: NA
j_call: TRBJ2-3
v_call: TRBV7-3
d_call: NA
cdr3_aa: CASSLISSTDTQYF
cdr3_nt: TGTGCCAGCAGCTTAATATCTAGCACAGATACGCAGTATTTT

clone_size: once
j_call: TRBJ2-3
v_call: TRBV6-5
d_call: NA
cdr3_aa: CASSYTGETDTQYF
cdr3_nt: TGTGCCAGCAGTTACACGGGGGAGACAGATACGCAGTATTTT

clone_size: NA
j_call: TRBJ2-2
v_call: TRBV27
d_call: TRBD2
cdr3_aa: CASSFIAPSGGSGELFF
cdr3_nt: TGTGCCAGCAGTTTTATAGCCCCTAGCGGGGGATCCGGGGAGCTGTTTTTT

clone_size: NA
j_call: TRBJ2-7
v_call: TRBV9
d_call: NA
cdr3_aa: CASSPLKGGYEQYF
cdr3_nt: TGTGCCAGCAGCCCCCTCAAGGGAGGCTACGAGCAGTACTTC

clone_size: once
j_call: TRBJ2-7
v_call: TRBV13
d_call: TRBD2
cdr3_aa: CASSSPRAGVVEQYF
cdr3_nt: TGTGCCAGCAGCTCGCCCCGGGCGGGAGTTGTGGAGCAGTACTTC

clone_size: NA
j_call: TRBJ2-2
v_call: TRBV4-1
d_call: NA
cdr3_aa: CASSPITGTGELFF
cdr3_nt: TGCGCCAGCAGTCCGATAACTGGCACCGGGGAGCTGTTTTTT

clone_size: NA
j_call: TRBJ2-7
v_call: TRBV27
d_call: NA
cdr3_aa: CASSSATGYEQYF
cdr3_nt: TGTGCCAGCAGCTCCGCAACGGGGTACGAGCAGTACTTC